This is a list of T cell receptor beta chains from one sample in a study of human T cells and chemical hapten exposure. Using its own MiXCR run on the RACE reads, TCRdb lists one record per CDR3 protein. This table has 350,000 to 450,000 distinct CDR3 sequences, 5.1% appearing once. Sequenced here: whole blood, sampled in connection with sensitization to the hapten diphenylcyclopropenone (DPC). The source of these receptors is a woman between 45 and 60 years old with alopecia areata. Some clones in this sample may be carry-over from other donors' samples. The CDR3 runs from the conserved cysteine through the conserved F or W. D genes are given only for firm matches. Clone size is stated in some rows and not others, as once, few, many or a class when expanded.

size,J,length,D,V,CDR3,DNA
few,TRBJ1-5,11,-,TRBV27,CASYLNQPQHF,TGTGCCAGCTACCTAAATCAGCCCCAGCATTTT
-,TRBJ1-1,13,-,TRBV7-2,CASSSAGVDEAFF,TGTGCCAGCAGCTCCGCAGGGGTTGATGAAGCTTTCTTT
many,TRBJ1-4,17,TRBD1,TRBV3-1,CASSQDPPGQANEKLFF,TGTGCCAGCAGCCAAGACCCTCCGGGACAGGCAAATGAAAAACTGTTTTTT
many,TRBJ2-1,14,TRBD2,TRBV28,CASTTSGSYNEQFF,TGTGCCAGCACCACTAGCGGATCATACAATGAGCAGTTCTTC
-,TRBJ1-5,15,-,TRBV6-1,CASSEARLTTQPQHF,TGTGCCAGCAGTGAAGCCCGGCTTACCACACAGCCCCAGCATTTT
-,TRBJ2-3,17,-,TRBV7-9,CASSMSRTIPLTDTQYF,TGTGCCAGCAGCATGAGCAGGACTATCCCCCTCACAGATACGCAGTATTTT
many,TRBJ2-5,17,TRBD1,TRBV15,CATSRAPDRVGEETQYF,TGTGCCACCAGCAGGGCCCCAGACAGGGTTGGTGAAGAGACCCAGTACTTC
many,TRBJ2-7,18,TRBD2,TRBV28,CASKVIFSRTSGSYEQYF,TGTGCCAGCAAGGTTATATTTAGTAGGACTAGCGGTTCCTACGAGCAGTACTTC
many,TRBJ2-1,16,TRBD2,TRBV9,CASSPRRLAGTDEQFF,TGTGCCAGCAGCCCAAGAAGGCTAGCGGGGACGGATGAGCAGTTCTTC
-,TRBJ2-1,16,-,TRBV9,CASSVGSSLSYNEQFF,TGTGCCAGCAGCGTAGGGTCCAGCCTTTCCTACAATGAGCAGTTCTTC
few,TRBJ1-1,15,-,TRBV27,CASSFGGHPNTEAFF,TGTGCCAGCAGTTTCGGGGGACACCCTAACACTGAAGCTTTCTTT
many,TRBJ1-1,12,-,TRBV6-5,CASSYGGGEAFF,TGTGCCAGCAGTTACGGGGGGGGTGAAGCTTTCTTT
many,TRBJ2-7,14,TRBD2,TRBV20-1,CSANPGLAFYEQYF,TGCAGTGCTAACCCGGGACTAGCGTTTTACGAGCAGTACTTC
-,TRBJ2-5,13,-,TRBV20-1,CSARDRYQETQYF,TGCAGTGCTAGAGATAGGTACCAAGAGACCCAGTACTTC
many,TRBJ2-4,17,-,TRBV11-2,CASSPYEANLAKNIQYF,TGTGCCAGCAGCCCCTACGAAGCCAACCTAGCCAAAAACATTCAGTACTTC
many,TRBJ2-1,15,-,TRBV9,CASSVVPTSYNEQFF,TGTGCCAGCAGCGTAGTGCCAACTTCCTACAATGAGCAGTTCTTC
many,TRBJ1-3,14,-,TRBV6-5,CASSYSNRANTIYF,TGTGCCAGCAGTTACTCGAACAGGGCCAACACCATATATTTT
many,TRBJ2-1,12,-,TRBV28,CASSLGHNEQFF,TGTGCCAGCAGTTTAGGGCATAATGAGCAGTTCTTC
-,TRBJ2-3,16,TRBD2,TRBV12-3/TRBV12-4,CASSPLSREPGDTQYF,TGTGCCAGCAGTCCCCTTTCGCGGGAGCCGGGGGATACGCAGTATTTT
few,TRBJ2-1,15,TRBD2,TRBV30,CAWSPPSGSGNEQFF,TGTGCCTGGAGTCCCCCCAGCGGGAGCGGGAATGAGCAGTTCTTC
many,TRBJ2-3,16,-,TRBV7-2,CASSPGLSSSTDTQYF,TGTGCCAGCTCGCCTGGACTCTCCTCTAGCACAGATACGCAGTATTTT
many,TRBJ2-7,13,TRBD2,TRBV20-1,CSARASGRPLQYF,TGCAGTGCTCGGGCTAGCGGGAGGCCCCTACAGTACTTC
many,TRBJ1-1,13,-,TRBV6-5,CASSYLQGTEAFF,TGTGCCAGCAGTTACTTACAGGGAACTGAAGCTTTCTTT
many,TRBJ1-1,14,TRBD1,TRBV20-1,CSARTGAMNTEAFF,TGCAGTGCTCGGACAGGCGCCATGAACACTGAAGCTTTCTTT
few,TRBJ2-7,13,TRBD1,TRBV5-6,CASSADRGREQYF,TGTGCCAGCAGCGCGGACAGGGGCAGAGAGCAGTACTTC
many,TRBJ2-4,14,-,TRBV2,CASSKDRQENIQYF,TGTGCCAGCAGTAAAGACAGACAAGAAAACATTCAGTACTTC
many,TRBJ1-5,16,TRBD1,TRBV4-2,CASSQVVGTVNQPQHF,TGTGCCAGCAGCCAAGTCGTCGGGACAGTCAATCAGCCCCAGCATTTT
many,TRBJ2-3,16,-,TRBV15,CATSRDLGLATDTQYF,TGTGCCACCAGCAGAGATTTGGGGCTAGCCACAGATACGCAGTATTTT
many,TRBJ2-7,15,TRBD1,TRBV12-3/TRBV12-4,CASSPGQGGSYEQYF,TGTGCCAGCAGTCCCGGACAGGGAGGATCCTACGAGCAGTACTTC
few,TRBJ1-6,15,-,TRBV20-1,CSASPGSSYNSPLHF,TGCAGTGCTAGTCCAGGGAGCTCCTATAATTCACCCCTCCACTTT
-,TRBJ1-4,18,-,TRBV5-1,CASSLDPNGAATNEKLFF,TGCGCCAGCAGCTTGGATCCGAACGGGGCGGCAACTAATGAAAAACTGTTTTTT
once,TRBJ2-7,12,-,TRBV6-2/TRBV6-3,CASRPPGYEQYF,TGTGCCAGCAGGCCCCCAGGGTACGAGCAGTACTTC
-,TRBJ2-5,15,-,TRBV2,CASSPLGFYGETQYF,TGTGCCAGCAGCCCTCTGGGGTTTTACGGGGAGACCCAGTACTTC
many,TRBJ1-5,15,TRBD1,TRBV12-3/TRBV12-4,CASSRAPTGDQPQHF,TGTGCCAGCAGTCGCGCCCCGACAGGGGATCAGCCCCAGCATTTT
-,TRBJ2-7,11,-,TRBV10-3,CAIGCAYEQYF,TGTGCCATCGGTTGCGCCTACGAGCAGTACTTC
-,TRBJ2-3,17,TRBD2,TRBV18,CASSPRVAGAGTDTQYF,TGTGCCAGCTCACCACGGGTAGCGGGAGCCGGGACAGATACGCAGTATTTT
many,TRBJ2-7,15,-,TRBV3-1,CASSQGPGVSYEQYF,TGTGCCAGCAGCCAAGGCCCGGGGGTGTCCTACGAGCAGTACTTC
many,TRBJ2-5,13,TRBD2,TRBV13,CASGGGSQETQYF,TGTGCCAGCGGCGGGGGGTCCCAAGAGACCCAGTACTTC
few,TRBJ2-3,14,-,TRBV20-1,CSARDRGGRGLGYF,TGCAGTGCTAGAGATCGGGGCGGACGGGGCCTGGGGTATTTT
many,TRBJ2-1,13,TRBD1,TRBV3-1,CASSLYGQDEQFF,TGTGCCAGCAGCCTTTATGGACAGGATGAGCAGTTCTTC
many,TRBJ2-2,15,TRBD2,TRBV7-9,CASSLLAGITGELFF,TGTGCCAGCAGCTTATTAGCGGGGATCACCGGGGAGCTGTTTTTT
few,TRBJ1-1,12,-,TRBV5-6,CASSLGQLKAFF,TGTGCCAGCAGCTTGGGACAGCTAAAAGCTTTCTTT
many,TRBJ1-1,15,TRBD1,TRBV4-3,CASSQGTGVGTEAFF,TGCGCCAGCAGCCAGGGGACAGGGGTGGGCACTGAAGCTTTCTTT
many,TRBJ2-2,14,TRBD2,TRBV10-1,CAGKAGASTGELFF,TGCGCCGGAAAAGCGGGAGCTAGTACCGGGGAGCTGTTTTTT
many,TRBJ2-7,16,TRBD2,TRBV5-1,CASSISGGITAYEQYF,TGCGCCAGCAGCATAAGCGGGGGGATTACCGCCTACGAGCAGTACTTC
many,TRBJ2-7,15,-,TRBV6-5,CASSYTQGYSYEQYF,TGTGCCAGCAGTTACACCCAGGGCTACTCCTACGAGCAGTACTTC
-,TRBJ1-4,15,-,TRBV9,CASSVGLSGSEKLFF,TGTGCCAGCAGCGTAGGTCTTTCGGGGAGTGAAAAACTGTTTTTT
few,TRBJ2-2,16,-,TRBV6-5,CASSKLGVRNTGELFF,TGTGCCAGCAGTAAACTGGGGGTTAGGAACACCGGGGAGCTGTTTTTT
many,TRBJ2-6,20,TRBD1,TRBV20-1,CSARRSWGPGQGAGANVLTF,TGCAGTGCTAGGAGGAGCTGGGGGCCGGGACAGGGGGCCGGGGCCAACGTCCTGACTTTC
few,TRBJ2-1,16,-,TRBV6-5,CASSLSGTRPRDEQFF,TGTGCCAGCAGCCTTTCCGGGACTCGACCTAGGGATGAGCAGTTCTTC
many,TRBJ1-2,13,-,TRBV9,CASSADTHYGYTF,TGTGCCAGCAGCGCCGACACGCACTATGGCTACACCTTC
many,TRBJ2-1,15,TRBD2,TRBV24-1,CATSDSGTSKNEQFF,TGTGCCACCAGTGACTCCGGGACTAGCAAGAATGAGCAGTTCTTC
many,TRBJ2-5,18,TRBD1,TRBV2,CASSRDRGNPSGQETQYF,TGTGCCAGCAGCCGGGACAGGGGTAATCCTAGCGGCCAAGAGACCCAGTACTTC
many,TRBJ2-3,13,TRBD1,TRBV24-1,CATSVSGGGTQYF,TGTGCCACCAGTGTGTCAGGGGGTGGTACGCAGTATTTT
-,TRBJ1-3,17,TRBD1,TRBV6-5,CASSSDRDLYSGNTIYF,TGTGCCAGCAGTTCCGACAGGGACTTGTACTCTGGAAACACCATATATTTT
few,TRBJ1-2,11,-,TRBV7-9,CAMLRGEGYTF,TGTGCCATGCTGAGAGGGGAGGGCTACACCTTC
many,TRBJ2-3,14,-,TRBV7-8,CASSWGLRGDTQYF,TGTGCCAGCAGCTGGGGGCTGCGCGGAGATACGCAGTATTTT
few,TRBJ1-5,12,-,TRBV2,CASKEANQPQHF,TGTGCCAGCAAGGAGGCGAATCAGCCCCAGCATTTT
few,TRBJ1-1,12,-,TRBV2,CASSDQGNEAFF,TGTGCCAGCAGTGACCAGGGAAATGAAGCTTTCTTT
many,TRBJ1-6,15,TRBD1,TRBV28,CASSGTGRYNSPLHF,TGTGCCAGCAGTGGGACAGGGAGATATAATTCACCCCTCCACTTT